This T cell receptor (beta chain) was found in a study of CD8 T cells in Susac syndrome. This CDR3 region has 13 residues. Germline CDR1 and CDR2: GTSNPN and SVGIG (reference sequence). Deletions cut 2 bases from V and 0 bases from J, with 7 bases between. When the RNA was reverse transcribed, random hexamers were used with an input of roughly 0.45 to 1 ug. Multiplex PCR with immunoSEQ amplified the TCR beta CDR3 across 54 Vbeta and 13 Jbeta. TCRdb reanalysed the immunoSEQ multiplex PCR reads using MiXCR and keeps one entry per CDR3 protein. This sample has about 120,000 distinct CDR3 sequences, with nearly 96% found just once.

V is TRBV30 and J is TRBJ1-1; D ambiguous. The receptor was isolated from a human donor with Susac syndrome. Sequencing used CD4+ T cells from PBMCs. Here the CDR3 reads CAWSRQVNTEAFF. CDR3 in DNA: TGTGCCTGGAGTAGACAAGTGAACACTGAAGCTTTCTTT.